The rows below give T cell receptor beta chains drawn from one sample of a study of T-cell memory formation after mild COVID-19. From the 5' RACE reads, TCRdb called clonotypes with MiXCR, one entry per CDR3 protein. The table has under 200,000 distinct CDR3 sequences, 10% to 15% seen once. The sequenced sample was PBMCs or a T cell subset sorted from them (not recorded which). The receptors shown here come from a man between 18 and 35 years old who had mild COVID-19 (a few samples of this study predate the infection). Cell type and time point are not known. Both conserved end residues are part of each CDR3.

V gene | CDR3 protein
TRBV12-3/TRBV12-4 | CASSPGLAEETQYF
TRBV3-1 | CASSQDRGEQYF
TRBV7-8 | CASSRAEGIPSSSYNEQFF
TRBV6-1 | CASSAMGLAGSTDTQYF
TRBV5-4 | CASSADRGAGSPLHF
TRBV7-3 | CASSGDPGAGELFF
TRBV7-2 | CASSPDSSTDTQYF
TRBV6-4 | CASQTGTAAGELFF
TRBV5-1 | CASSLEAGRTEAFF
TRBV10-3 | CAISDSGKGWETQYF
TRBV3-1 | CASREQGAVTEAFF
TRBV5-1 | CASSLRSQKGATGELFF
TRBV11-2 | CASSPRTGSIGDTQYF
TRBV4-3 | CASSRQWTGELFF
TRBV11-3 | CASSLASAGGTGELFF
TRBV7-2 | CASSSSIRGEQFF
TRBV7-2 | CASSLGHPYLNEQFF
TRBV5-1 | CASSLVGSNEQFF
TRBV18 | CASSPPNTIENTEAFF
TRBV7-2 | CASSLAGDNEQFF
TRBV12-3/TRBV12-4 | CASSLRGAYYGYTF
TRBV10-1 | CASSEPLGSEIF
TRBV7-2 | CASSFSSAGVDTQYF
TRBV9 | CASSVEEGRVEQYF